This T cell receptor beta chain was obtained from a study of OX40 agonist ivuxolimab in advanced cancers. Study-wide results and limits: Normalized T-cell clonal expansion was also low in a subset of nonresponders. Averaged across samples, CD8+ T cells carried more expanded clones than CD4+ did. Among the lowest peripheral clonal expansion occurred in 0.1-3.0 mg/kg partial responders.

Worth noting for this clone: Antigen specificity is unknown.

Libraries were prepared by immunoSEQ multiplex PCR; TCRdb keeps only in-frame clonotypes and omits some of them. This sample carries around 75,000 clones, around nine tenths of them seen once, and the ten largest clones take less than 3%. CDR1 is SGHDT, CDR2 YYEEEE, per germline. The CDR3 has 14 amino acids. V gave up 4 bases and J gave up 5 bases; unmatched junction bases: 6. Sample: CD4+ or CD8+ T cells sorted from blood, taken in a trial of the OX40 agonist ivuxolimab. V is TRBV5-6 and J is TRBJ2-1; 7 positions agree with TRBD2. The TCR originated in an adult with an advanced solid tumor such as melanoma, head and neck, liver or kidney cancer. The CDR3 protein is CASSKRDYNNEQFF. The CDR3 bases are TGTGCCAGCAGCAAGAGGGACTACAACAATGAGCAGTTCTTC.